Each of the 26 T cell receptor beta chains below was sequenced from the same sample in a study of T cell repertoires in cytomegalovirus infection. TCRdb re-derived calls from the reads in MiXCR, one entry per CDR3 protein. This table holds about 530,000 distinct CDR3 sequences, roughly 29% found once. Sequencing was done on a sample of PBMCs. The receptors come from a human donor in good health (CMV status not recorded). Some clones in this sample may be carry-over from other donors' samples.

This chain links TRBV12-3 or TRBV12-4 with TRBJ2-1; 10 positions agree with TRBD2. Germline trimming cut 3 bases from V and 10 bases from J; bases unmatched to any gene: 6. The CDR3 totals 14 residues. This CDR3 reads CASSFSGGQGEQFF. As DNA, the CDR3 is TGTGCCAGCAGTTTTAGCGGGGGGCAAGGGGAGCAGTTCTTC.

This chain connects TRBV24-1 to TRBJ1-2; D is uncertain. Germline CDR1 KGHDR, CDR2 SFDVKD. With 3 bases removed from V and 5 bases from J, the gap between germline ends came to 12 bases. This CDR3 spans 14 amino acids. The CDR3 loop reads CATSDPPPAYGYTF. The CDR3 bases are TGTGCCACCAGTGATCCCCCACCCGCTTATGGCTACACCTTC.

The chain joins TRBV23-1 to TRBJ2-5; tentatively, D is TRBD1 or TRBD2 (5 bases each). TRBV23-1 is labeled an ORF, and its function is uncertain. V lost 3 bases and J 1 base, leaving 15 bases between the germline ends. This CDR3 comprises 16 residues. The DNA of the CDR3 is TGCGCCAGCAGTCACCCGGGACGGGAAGGCCAAGAGACCCAGTACTTC. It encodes CASSHPGREGQETQYF.

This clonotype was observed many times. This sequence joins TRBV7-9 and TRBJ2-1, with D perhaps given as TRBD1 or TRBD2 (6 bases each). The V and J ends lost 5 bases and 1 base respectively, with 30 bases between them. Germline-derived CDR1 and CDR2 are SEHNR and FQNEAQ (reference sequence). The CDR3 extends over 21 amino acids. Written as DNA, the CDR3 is TGTGCCAGCAGCGCCCGTGGGGGGCTATCACTAGCTCCCTTGTCCTACAATGAGCAGTTCTTC. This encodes CASSARGGLSLAPLSYNEQFF.

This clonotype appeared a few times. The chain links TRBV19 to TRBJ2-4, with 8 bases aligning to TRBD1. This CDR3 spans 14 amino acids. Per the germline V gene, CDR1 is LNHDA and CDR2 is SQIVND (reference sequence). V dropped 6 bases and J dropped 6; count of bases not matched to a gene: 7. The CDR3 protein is CASRWTGSGNIQYF. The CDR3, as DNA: TGTGCCAGTAGGTGGACAGGGTCCGGAAACATTCAGTACTTC.

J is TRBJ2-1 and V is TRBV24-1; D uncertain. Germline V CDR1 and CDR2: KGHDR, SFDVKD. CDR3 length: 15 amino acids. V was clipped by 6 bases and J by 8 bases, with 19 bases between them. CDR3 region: CATSSEKPFVDEQFF. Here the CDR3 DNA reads TGTGCCACCAGTTCGGAGAAGCCCTTCGTCGATGAGCAGTTCTTC.

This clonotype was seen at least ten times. The CDR3 protein is CASSFGSNYGYTF. The CDR3 DNA sequence: TGTGCCAGCAGCTTTGGCAGTAACTATGGCTACACCTTC. The rearrangement links TRBV7-9 to TRBJ1-2; D gene ambiguous. V shed 3 bases and J shed 1 base, with 6 bases lying between them. The length of the CDR3 is 13 residues. Germline V CDR1 and CDR2: SEHNR, FQNEAQ (reference sequence). The entire variable domain, with the rest obtained from reference TRBV7-9 and TRBJ1-2, is as follows: DTGVSQNPRHKITKRGQNVTFRCDPISEHNRLYWYRQTLGQGPEFLTYFQNEAQLEKSRLLSDRFSAERPKGSFSTLEIQRTEQGDSAMYLCASSFGSNYGYTFGSGTRLTVV.

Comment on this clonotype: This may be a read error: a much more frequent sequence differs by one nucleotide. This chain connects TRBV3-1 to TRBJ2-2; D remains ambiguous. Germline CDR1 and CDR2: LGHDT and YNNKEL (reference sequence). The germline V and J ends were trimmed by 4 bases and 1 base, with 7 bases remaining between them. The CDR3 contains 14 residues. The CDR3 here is CASSRNRNTGELFF. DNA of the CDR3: TGTGCCAGCAGCCGGAACAGGAACACCGGGGAGCTGTTTTTT.

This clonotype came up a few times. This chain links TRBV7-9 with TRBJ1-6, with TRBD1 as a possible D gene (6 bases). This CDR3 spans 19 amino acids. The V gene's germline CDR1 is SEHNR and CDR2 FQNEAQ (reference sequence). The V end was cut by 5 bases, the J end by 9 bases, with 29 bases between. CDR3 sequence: CASSPSRGLALAPTSPLHF. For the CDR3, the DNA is TGTGCCAGCAGCCCCAGCAGGGGCCTTGCCCTAGCCCCCACTTCACCCCTCCACTTT. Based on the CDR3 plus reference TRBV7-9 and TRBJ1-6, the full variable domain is DTGVSQNPRHKITKRGQNVTFRCDPISEHNRLYWYRQTLGQGPEFLTYFQNEAQLEKSRLLSDRFSAERPKGSFSTLEIQRTEQGDSAMYLCASSPSRGLALAPTSPLHFGNGTRLTVT.

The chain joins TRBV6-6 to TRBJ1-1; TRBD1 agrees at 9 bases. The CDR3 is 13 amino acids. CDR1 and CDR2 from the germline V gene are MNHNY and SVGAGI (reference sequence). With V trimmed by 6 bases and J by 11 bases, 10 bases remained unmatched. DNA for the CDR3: TGTGCCAGCAGACAATCGACAGGGGGGTCTGCTTTCTTT. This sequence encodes CASRQSTGGSAFF.

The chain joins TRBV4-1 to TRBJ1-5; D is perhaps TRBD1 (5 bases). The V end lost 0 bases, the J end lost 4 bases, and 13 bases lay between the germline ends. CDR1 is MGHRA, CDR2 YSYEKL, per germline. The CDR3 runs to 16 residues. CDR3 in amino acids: CASSQETTGLNQPQHF. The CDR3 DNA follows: TGCGCCAGCAGCCAAGAGACCACAGGCCTTAATCAGCCCCAGCATTTT.

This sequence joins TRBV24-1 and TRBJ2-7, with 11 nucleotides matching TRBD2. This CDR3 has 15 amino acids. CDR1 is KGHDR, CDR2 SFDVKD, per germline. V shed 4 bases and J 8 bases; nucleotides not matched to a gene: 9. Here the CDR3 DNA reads TGTGCCACCAGTGACATTACTAGCGGGGGACTCAAGCAGTACTTC. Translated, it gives CATSDITSGGLKQYF.

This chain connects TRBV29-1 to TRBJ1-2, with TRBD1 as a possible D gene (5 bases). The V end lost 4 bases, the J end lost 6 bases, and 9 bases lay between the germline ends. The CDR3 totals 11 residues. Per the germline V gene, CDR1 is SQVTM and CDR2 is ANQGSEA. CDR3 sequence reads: CSVVGEDGYTF. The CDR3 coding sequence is TGCAGCGTTGTAGGGGAGGATGGCTACACCTTC.

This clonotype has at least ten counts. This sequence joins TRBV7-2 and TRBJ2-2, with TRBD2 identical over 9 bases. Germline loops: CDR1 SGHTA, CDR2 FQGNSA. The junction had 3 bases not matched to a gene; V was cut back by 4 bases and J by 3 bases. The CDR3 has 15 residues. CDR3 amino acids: CASSSSGTHTGELFF. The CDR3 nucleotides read TGTGCCAGCAGCTCTAGCGGGACTCACACCGGGGAGCTGTTTTTT.

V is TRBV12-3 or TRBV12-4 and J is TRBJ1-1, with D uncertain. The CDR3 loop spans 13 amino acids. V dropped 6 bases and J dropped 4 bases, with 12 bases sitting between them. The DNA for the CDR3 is TGTGCCAGCAGCGCGCAACGGGTCACTGAAGCTTTCTTT. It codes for CASSAQRVTEAFF.

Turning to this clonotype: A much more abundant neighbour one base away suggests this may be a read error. The CDR3, as DNA: TGTGCCAGCAGTTCGTCGGGGGCAGGGGCAGATACGCAGTATTTT. It specifies CASSSSGAGADTQYF. The chain employs TRBV6-5 and TRBJ2-3; TRBD1 or TRBD2 may be the D gene (6 bases each). Looked up from germline, CDR1 is MNHEY and CDR2 is SVGAGI. The V gene lost 4 bases and the J gene lost 4 bases, with 15 bases spanning the gap. This CDR3 spans 15 amino acids.

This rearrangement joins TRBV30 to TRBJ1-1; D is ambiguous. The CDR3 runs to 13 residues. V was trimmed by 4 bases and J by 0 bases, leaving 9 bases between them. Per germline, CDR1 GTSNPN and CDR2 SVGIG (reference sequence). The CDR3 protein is CAWTLGMNTEAFF. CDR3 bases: TGTGCCTGGACTCTGGGTATGAACACTGAAGCTTTCTTT.

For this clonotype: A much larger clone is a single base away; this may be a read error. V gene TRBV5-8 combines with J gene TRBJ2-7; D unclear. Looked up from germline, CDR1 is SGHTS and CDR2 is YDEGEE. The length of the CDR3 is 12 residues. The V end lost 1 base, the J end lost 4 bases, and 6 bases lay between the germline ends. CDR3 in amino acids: CASSLKGYEQYV. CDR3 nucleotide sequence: TGTGCCAGCAGCTTGAAAGGTTACGAGCAGTACGTC.

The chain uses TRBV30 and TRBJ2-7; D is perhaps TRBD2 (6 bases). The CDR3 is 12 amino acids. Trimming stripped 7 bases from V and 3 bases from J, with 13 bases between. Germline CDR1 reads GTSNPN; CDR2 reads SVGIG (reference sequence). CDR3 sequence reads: CASAAGGYEQYF. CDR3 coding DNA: TGTGCCTCCGCCGCCGGGGGCTACGAGCAGTACTTC.

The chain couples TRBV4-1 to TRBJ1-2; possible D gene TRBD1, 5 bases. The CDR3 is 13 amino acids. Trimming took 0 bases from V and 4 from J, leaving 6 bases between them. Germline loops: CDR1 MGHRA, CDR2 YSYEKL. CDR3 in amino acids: CASSQEGVYGYTF. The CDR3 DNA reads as TGCGCCAGCAGCCAAGAGGGGGTCTATGGCTACACCTTC.

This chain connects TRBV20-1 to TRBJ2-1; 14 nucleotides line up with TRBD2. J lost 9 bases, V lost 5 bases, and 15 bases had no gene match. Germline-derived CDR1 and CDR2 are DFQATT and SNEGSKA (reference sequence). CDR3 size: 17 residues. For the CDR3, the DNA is TGCAGTGCTCTTTCCGGGACTAGCGGGAGAAGGGTCGGTGAGCAGTTCTTC. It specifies CSALSGTSGRRVGEQFF.

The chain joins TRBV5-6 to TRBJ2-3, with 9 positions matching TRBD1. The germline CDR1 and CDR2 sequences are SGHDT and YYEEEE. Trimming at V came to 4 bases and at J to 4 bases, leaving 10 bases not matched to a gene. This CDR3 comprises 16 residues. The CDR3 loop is CASSPFRTGAPDTQYF. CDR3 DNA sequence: TGTGCCAGCAGCCCCTTCAGGACAGGGGCCCCAGATACGCAGTATTTT.

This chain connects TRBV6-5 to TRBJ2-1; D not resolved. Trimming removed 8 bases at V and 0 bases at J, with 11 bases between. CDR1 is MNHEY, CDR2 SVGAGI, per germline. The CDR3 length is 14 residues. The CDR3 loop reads CASRTASSYNEQFF. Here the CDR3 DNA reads TGTGCCAGCCGGACGGCTAGCTCCTACAATGAGCAGTTCTTC.

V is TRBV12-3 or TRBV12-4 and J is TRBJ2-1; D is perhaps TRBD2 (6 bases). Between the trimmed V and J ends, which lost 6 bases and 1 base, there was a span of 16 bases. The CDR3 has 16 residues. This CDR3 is CASREGPHGSYNEQFF. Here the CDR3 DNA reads TGTGCCAGCAGGGAGGGACCCCATGGGTCCTACAATGAGCAGTTCTTC.

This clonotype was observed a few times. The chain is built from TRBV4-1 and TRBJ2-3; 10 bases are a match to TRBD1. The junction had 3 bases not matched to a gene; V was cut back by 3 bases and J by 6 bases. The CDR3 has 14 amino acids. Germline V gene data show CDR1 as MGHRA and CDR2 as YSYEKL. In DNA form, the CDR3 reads TGCGCCAGCAGCCAGACAGGGGGCCGGGATACGCAGTATTTT. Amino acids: CASSQTGGRDTQYF.

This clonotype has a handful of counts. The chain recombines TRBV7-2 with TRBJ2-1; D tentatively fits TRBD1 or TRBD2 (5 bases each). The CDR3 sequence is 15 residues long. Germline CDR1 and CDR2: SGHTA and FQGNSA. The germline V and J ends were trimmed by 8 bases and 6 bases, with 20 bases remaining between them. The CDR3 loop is CASSGYGANSNEQFF. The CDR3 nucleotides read TGTGCCAGCTCGGGGTACGGGGCAAACTCCAATGAGCAGTTCTTC.